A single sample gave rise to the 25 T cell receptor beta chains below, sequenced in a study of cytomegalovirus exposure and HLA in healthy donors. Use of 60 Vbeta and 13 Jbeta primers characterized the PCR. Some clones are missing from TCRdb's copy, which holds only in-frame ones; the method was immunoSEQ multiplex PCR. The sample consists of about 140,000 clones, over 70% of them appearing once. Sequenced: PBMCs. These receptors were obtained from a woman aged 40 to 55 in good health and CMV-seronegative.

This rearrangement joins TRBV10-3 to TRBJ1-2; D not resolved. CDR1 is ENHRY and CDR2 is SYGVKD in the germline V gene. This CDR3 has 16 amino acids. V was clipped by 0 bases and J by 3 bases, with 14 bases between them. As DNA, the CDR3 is TGTGCCATCAGTGAGTCCTCGTGGGGAGTAGACTATGGCTACACCTTC. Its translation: CAISESSWGVDYGYTF.

CDR3 sequence: CASNIAGERDTQYF. CDR3 DNA sequence: TGCGCCAGCAACATAGCGGGAGAGCGGGATACGCAGTATTTT. The rearrangement links TRBV5-1 to TRBJ2-3, with TRBD2 matching over 9 bases. J gave up 6 bases and V 6 bases, and 8 bases lay outside the gene matches. Per germline, CDR1 SGHRS and CDR2 YFSETQ. The CDR3 is made up of 14 amino acids.

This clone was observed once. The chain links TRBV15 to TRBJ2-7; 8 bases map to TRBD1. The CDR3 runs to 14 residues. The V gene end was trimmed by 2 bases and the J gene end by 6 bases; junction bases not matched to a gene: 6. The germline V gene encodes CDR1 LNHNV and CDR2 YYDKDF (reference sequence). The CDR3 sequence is CATSRSGQGSEQYF. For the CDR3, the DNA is TGTGCCACCAGCAGATCCGGACAGGGAAGCGAGCAGTACTTC.

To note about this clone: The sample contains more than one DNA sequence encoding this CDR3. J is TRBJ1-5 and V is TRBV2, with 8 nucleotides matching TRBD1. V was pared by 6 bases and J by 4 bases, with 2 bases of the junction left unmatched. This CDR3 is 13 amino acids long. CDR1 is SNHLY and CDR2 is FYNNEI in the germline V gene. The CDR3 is CASRGQANQPQHF. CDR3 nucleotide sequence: TGTGCCAGCAGGGGACAGGCGAATCAGCCCCAGCATTTT.

For the CDR3, the DNA is TGTGCCAGTAGAATTGAAGGCGTCCGGGACACGTATAGCAATCAGCCCCAGCATTTT. Translated: CASRIEGVRDTYSNQPQHF. This rearrangement joins TRBV19 to TRBJ1-5; D might be TRBD1 (6 bases). The CDR3 totals 19 residues. The V end was cut by 6 bases, the J end by 0 bases, with 24 bases between. Germline CDR1 is LNHDA and CDR2 is SQIVND (reference sequence).

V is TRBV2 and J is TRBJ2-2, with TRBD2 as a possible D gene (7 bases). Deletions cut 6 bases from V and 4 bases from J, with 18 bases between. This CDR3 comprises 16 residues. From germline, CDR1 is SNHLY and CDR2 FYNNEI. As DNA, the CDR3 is TGTGCCAGCAGAGGGGGGGGAGCGGGCCTCACCGGGGAGCTGTTTTTT. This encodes CASRGGGAGLTGELFF.

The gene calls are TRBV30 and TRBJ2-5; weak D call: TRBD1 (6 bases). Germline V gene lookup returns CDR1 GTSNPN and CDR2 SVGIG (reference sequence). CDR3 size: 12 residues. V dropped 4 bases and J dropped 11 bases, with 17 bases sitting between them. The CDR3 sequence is CAWTRDTSEQYF. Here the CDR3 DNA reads TGTGCCTGGACTCGGGACACCTCTGAGCAGTACTTC.

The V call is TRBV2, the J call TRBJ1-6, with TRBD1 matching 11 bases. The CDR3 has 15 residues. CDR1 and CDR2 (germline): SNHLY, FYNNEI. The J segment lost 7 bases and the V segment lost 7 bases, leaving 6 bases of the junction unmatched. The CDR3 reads CASTGTGGTNSPLHF. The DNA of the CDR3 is TGTGCCAGCACGGGGACAGGGGGAACGAATTCACCCCTCCACTTT.

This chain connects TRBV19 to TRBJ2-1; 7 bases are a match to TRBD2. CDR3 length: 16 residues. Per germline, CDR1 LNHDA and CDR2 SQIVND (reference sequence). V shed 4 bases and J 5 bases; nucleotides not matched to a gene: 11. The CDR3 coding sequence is TGTGCCAGTAGTACGCCCGGGCGGGAGAGAAACAATGAGCAGTTCTTC. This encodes CASSTPGRERNNEQFF.

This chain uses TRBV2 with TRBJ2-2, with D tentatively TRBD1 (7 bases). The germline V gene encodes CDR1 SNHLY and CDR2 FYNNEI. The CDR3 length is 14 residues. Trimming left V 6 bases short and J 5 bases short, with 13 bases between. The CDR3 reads CASSRQGGTGELFF. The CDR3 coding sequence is TGTGCCAGCAGCAGGCAGGGGGGAACCGGGGAGCTGTTTTTT.

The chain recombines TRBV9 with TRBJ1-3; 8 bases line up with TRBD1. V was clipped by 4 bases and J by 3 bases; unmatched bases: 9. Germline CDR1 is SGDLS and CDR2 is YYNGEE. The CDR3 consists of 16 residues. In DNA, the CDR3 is TGTGCCAGCAGCACCCGGACAGGGTCTAATGGAAACACCATATATTTT. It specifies CASSTRTGSNGNTIYF.

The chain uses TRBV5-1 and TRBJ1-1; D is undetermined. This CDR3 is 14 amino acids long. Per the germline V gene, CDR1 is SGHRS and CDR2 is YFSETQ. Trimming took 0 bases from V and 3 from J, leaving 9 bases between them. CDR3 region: CASSLAGEDTEAFF. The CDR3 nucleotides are TGCGCCAGCAGCTTGGCCGGGGAGGACACTGAAGCTTTCTTT.

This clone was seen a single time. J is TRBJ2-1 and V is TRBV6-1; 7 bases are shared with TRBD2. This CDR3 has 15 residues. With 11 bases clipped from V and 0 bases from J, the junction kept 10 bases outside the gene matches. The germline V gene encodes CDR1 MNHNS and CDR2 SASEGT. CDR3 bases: TGTGCCGGCGCGCCTACTAGCGCCTCCTACAATGAGCAGTTCTTC. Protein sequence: CAGAPTSASYNEQFF.

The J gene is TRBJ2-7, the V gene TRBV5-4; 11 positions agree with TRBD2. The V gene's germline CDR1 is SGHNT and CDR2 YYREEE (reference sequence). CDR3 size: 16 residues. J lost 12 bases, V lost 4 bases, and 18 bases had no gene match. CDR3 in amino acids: CASSGPWKTSGNVPYF. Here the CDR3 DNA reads TGTGCCAGCAGCGGGCCCTGGAAGACTAGCGGGAATGTGCCGTACTTC.

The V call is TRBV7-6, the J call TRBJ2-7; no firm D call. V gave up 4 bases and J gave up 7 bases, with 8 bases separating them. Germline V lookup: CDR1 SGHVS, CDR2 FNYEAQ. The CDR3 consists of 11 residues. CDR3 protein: CASSSTREQYF. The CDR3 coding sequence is TGTGCCAGCAGCTCCACTCGAGAGCAGTACTTC.

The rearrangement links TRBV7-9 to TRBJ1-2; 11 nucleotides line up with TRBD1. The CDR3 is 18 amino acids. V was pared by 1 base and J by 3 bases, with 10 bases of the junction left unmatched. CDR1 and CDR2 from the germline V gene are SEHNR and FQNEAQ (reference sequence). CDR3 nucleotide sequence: TGTGCCAGCAGCTTAGATCGGACAGGGGGCGCGTGGGACTATGGCTACACCTTC. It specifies CASSLDRTGGAWDYGYTF.

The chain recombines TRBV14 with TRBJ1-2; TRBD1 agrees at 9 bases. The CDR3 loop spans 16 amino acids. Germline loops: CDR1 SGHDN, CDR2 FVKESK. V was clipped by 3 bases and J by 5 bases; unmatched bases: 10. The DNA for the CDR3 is TGTGCCAGCAGCCAGATGTCCGGGACAGGGATTTATGGCTACACCTTC. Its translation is CASSQMSGTGIYGYTF.

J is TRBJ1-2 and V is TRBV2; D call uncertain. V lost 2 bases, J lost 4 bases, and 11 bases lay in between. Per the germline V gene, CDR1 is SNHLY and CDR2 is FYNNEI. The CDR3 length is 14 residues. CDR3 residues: CASSERAGGYGYTF. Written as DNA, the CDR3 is TGTGCCAGCAGTGAACGGGCAGGAGGCTATGGCTACACCTTC.

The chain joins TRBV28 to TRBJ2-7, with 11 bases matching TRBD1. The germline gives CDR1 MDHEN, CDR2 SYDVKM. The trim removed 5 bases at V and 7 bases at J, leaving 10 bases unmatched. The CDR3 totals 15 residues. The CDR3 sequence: CASSQPGQGVVEQYF. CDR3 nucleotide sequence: TGTGCCAGCAGTCAACCGGGACAGGGGGTGGTTGAGCAGTACTTC.

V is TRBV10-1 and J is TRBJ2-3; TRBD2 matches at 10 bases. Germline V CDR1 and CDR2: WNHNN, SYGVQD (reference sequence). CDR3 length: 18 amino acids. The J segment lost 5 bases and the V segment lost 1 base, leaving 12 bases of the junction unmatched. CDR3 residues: CASSEWGSAGGPEDTQYF. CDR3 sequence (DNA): TGCGCCAGCAGTGAGTGGGGGTCAGCGGGGGGGCCGGAAGATACGCAGTATTTT.

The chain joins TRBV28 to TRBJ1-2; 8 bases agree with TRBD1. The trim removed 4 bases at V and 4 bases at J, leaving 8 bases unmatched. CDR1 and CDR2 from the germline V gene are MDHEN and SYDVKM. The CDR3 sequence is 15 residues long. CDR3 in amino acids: CASSSPDRVGYGYTF. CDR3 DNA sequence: TGTGCCAGCAGTTCGCCGGACAGGGTAGGCTATGGCTACACCTTC.

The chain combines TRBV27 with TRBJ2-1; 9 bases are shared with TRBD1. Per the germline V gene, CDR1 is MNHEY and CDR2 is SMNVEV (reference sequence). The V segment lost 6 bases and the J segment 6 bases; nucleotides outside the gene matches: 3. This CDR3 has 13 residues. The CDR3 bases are TGTGCCAGCAGACCGACAGGGGGCAATGAGCAGTTCTTC. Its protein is CASRPTGGNEQFF.

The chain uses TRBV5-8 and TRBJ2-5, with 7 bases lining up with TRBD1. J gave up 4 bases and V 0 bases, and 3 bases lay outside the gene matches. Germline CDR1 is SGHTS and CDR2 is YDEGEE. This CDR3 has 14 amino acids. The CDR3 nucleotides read TGTGCCAGCAGCTTGGGACAGGGCCGAGAGACCCAGTACTTC. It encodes CASSLGQGRETQYF.

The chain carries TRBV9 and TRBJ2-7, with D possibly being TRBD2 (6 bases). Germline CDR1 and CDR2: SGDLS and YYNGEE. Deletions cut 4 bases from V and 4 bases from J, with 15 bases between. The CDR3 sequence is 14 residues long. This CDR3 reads CASSPQVGGYEQYF. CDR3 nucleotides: TGTGCCAGCAGCCCCCAGGTGGGAGGATACGAGCAGTACTTC.

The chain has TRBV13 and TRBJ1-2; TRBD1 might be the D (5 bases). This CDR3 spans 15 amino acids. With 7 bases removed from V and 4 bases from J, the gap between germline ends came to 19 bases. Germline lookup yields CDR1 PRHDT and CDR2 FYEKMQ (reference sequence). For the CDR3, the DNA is TGTGCCAGCACCCGGGAGGTGGGGGGGTCCTATGGCTACACCTTC. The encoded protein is CASTREVGGSYGYTF. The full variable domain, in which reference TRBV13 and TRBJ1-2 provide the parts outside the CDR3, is AAGVIQSPRHLIKEKRETATLKCYPIPRHDTVYWYQQGPGQDPQFLISFYEKMQSDKGSIPDRFSAQQFSDYHSELNMSSLELGDSALYFCASTREVGGSYGYTFGSGTRLTVV.